This TCR beta chain was captured by sequencing in a study of cytomegalovirus exposure and HLA in healthy donors. Findings and caveats of the study: It was around 160 TCR beta chains that were listed as cytomegalovirus-associated. The classifier reportedly diagnosed cytomegalovirus status with high sensitivity and specificity. Specific recognition of CMV antigens was confirmed in vitro for three chains (all CMV-associated). Whilst most TCR sequences proved rare, a subset of public TCRs occurred across many donors.

For this clone: Its matching antigen is unknown. The germline gene is not matched at one end of the junction; a read error may be the cause.

The method was immunoSEQ multiplex PCR; TCRdb's version includes in-frame clones alone and lacks a portion of them. The repertoire has fewer than 90,000 clones, 84% of them found once; the top ten carry 12%. Germline CDR1 reads MNHEY; CDR2 reads SMNVEV (reference sequence). The CDR3 extends over 13 amino acids. This TCR derives from a woman under 30 in good health and CMV-seropositive. This chain connects TRBV27 to TRBJ1-1, with D hard to call. The sequencing input was PBMCs. DNA of the CDR3: TGTGCTAGCACCCAGGCGTCGAACACTGAAGCTTTCTTT. It codes for CASTQASNTEAFF.